This section outlines one T cell receptor beta chain sequence together with its context. Its antigen is undetermined. This specimen comes from a study of OX40 agonist ivuxolimab in advanced cancers. As for the study in general: There were three patients with partial responses, one having hepatocellular carcinoma and two cutaneous melanoma.

Sequencing used immunoSEQ multiplex PCR; TCRdb keeps in-frame clones, though not all of them. Among around 80,000 clones, about 80% were seen once, and the ten largest hold 6.6%. Germline CDR1 is PRHDT and CDR2 is FYEKMQ (reference sequence). Germline trimming cut 7 bases from V and 2 bases from J; bases unmatched to any gene: 16. This CDR3 contains 17 residues. The study, taken as a whole, reports: Partly responding patients at 0.1-3.0 mg/kg showed some of the smallest clonal expansion.

Samples of blood were obtained at baseline, on cycle 4 day 1, and on cycle 7 day 1. This specimen consisted of CD4+ or CD8+ T cells sorted from blood, obtained in a trial of the OX40 agonist ivuxolimab. The chain couples TRBV13 to TRBJ1-2; 7 bases agree with TRBD1. The source of this sequence is an adult with an advanced solid tumor such as melanoma, head and neck, liver or kidney cancer. The CDR3 reads CASTPRQGPLLNYGYTF. In DNA, the CDR3 is TGTGCCAGCACCCCTCGACAGGGTCCCCTTCTCAACTATGGCTACACCTTC. Full variable domain (missing parts from reference TRBV13 and TRBJ1-2): AAGVIQSPRHLIKEKRETATLKCYPIPRHDTVYWYQQGPGQDPQFLISFYEKMQSDKGSIPDRFSAQQFSDYHSELNMSSLELGDSALYFCASTPRQGPLLNYGYTFGSGTRLTVV.